The present entry profiles one T cell receptor (beta chain) with its context. This clonotype was recorded at least ten times. Its cognate antigen has yet to be identified. It has no much larger one-base neighbor in the sample; base qualities were not kept. The sample's time point, from its label and the paper: newly diagnosed GD, antithyroid drugs for less than 3 months. For both TCR sequencing and RNA sequencing, RNA was extracted from PBMCs in TRIzol. The diagnosis of Graves' disease followed American Thyroid Association guidelines. Recruitment of patients was carried out at an endocrinology department in Xi'an, China. Each patient gave approximately 10 milliliters of peripheral blood, collected in an EDTA anticoagulant tube. PBMCs were isolated by Ficoll Paque Plus density gradient separation without further T cell sorting. RNA quality was checked with an Agilent 2100 Bioanalyzer and agarose gel, and concentration with a NanoDrop 2000.

V drops 0 bases and J drops 4 bases, leaving 11 bases in between. The CDR3, cysteine through phenylalanine, is 14 amino acids long. Only the CDR3 DNA stays, 42 bases, in frame from base 1. The germline V gene (reference sequence) gives CDR1 as GTSNPN and CDR2 as SVGIG. The data are from a study of regulatory T cells in long-lasting Graves disease (TCRdb year 2021). Turning to the overall study: Newly diagnosed Graves' disease patients had taken antithyroid drugs for less than 3 months. This study used TCR sequencing and RNA sequencing of peripheral blood to compare persistent Graves' disease patients against newly diagnosed Graves' disease patients. A total of roughly 35 samples underwent TCR sequencing: 13 from persistent and roughly 20 from newly diagnosed Graves' disease patients. The study was registered as a clinical trial and conducted in China. What the study reported, not specific to this receptor: Because the primary lesion, thyroid tissue, could not be accessed, the study looked at peripheral blood alone. Sequencing and analysis were restricted to the TCR beta chain. More public clonotypes were shared among persistent patients (under 3,000) than among newly diagnosed patients (under 1,000). Compared with newly diagnosed patients, persistent Graves' disease patients had lower TCR Shannon entropy and fewer highly expanded clones, which suggests clonal expansion. TRBV28, TRBJ1-2 and TRBJ2-5 were preferentially used in persistent disease, while TRBV20-1 and TRBJ2-1 were favored in newly diagnosed disease. The authors acknowledged the small sample size as a limitation that may reduce accuracy.

Library preparation employed multiplex PCR. Reads for this sample came from an Illumina HiSeq 4000. To build TCR beta libraries, CDR3 regions were amplified by Arm-PCR using iRepertoire HTBI primers. Gel purification was performed on PCR products prior to sequencing. The original methods were these. Gene usage analysis of CDR3 amino acid clonotypes used the 60 to 75 TRBV and 14 to 15 TRBJ segments found across samples. COPE and FqMerger were used to merge filtered high-quality paired reads into contigs. BLAST was used to align contigs to IMGT TRBV, TRBD and TRBJ reference genes, and CDR3 was defined according to IMGT. Any clonotype with a frequency above 0.1% was classified as a highly expanded clone. Shannon entropy served as the measure of repertoire diversity, while the Gini coefficient captured V-J evenness. Public clonotypes were defined as clonotypes shared by more than one individual. In-frame beta chains were kept once TCRdb had trimmed the public reads at Q25 with fastp and called clones with MiXCR. Each entry is one CDR3 protein sequence, shown with its most common DNA and genes. V and J calls and clone size were set by TCRdb, not the authors. The sample yields about 520,000 distinct CDR3 sequences; 12% were counted once. Of the sample, 7.5% to 9% is held by the ten largest clones.

The data also belong to a second study, concerning T cells in Graves' hyperthyroidism and ophthalmopathy. Reported in the second study: Stable Graves' hyperthyroidism was defined as the absence of progression to ophthalmopathy over 18 months of follow-up. Hyperthyroidism patients were newly diagnosed, had a disease duration of under 2 months, and were aged 18 to 65 years. Any patient with an uncontrolled infection, another autoimmune disease, pregnancy or lactation was excluded. Diagnoses were established on the basis of clinical symptoms, serum thyroxine and TRAb, thyroid ultrasound, and orbital computed tomography. For the first round of RT-PCR on the TCR CDR3, the HTBI primer set was used together with the Qiagen OneStep RT-PCR kit. Most expanded thyroid clonotypes (frequency above 0.001) were also detected in blood, a finding suggesting that blood repertoires may reflect thyroid immune responses. In cross-validation, a model built on a 13 V-J signature told ophthalmopathy apart from stable hyperthyroidism with 87.88% sensitivity and about 81% specificity, and in testing the same model reached 80%/75%. In validation, the model predicted progression to ophthalmopathy with over 60% sensitivity and roughly 72% specificity, a median of around 6.6 months before onset. To identify distinguishing TCR V-J signatures, a discovery cohort of roughly 100 patients was used, comprising 43 with Graves' ophthalmopathy and around 57 with stable Graves' hyperthyroidism. Whether ophthalmopathy could be predicted prospectively was tested in an independent validation cohort made up of roughly 20 hyperthyroidism patients plus 17 patients who later progressed to ophthalmopathy. The roughly 90 discovery patients were divided at random into training and test sets in a 7:3 ratio. In more than 5 Graves' hyperthyroidism patients, the study also compared T-cell repertoires from thyroid tissue with T-cell repertoires from blood. Once sampling was done, hyperthyroidism patients were given methimazole at a starting dose of 30 mg daily, whereas ophthalmopathy patients were given high-dose intravenous methylprednisolone. Libraries were constructed in a second round of multiplex PCR, after which size selection and purification were carried out. Libraries were sequenced paired-end with 100 bp reads on an Illumina HiSeq2000. Raw data were processed with SOAPnuke, discarding reads with adapters, uncalled bases, mean Phred below 15, or no exact constant-primer or identifier match. High-quality paired reads were merged with COPE v1.2.5, and unique nucleotide sequences were defined as clonotypes. MiTCR v1.1 was used to align clonotypes to the IMGT TRBV, TRBD and TRBJ reference segments. The analysis was restricted to V-J combinations with a frequency above 0.0001, which together covered about 99% of the repertoires. The TCS score was defined as the ratio of F50 (clonal expansion) to E x V (chaos), calculated using BLOSUM62-based TCRdist between CDR3 peptides within each V-J. Welch's t-statistics and random forest reduced approximately 520 V-J features to under 15, which were used in a naive Bayes classifier (R e1071). No statistical method was used to fix the sample size in advance, and group allocation was not hidden from the investigators. The paper reports TCR Vbeta CDR3 sequencing of some 140 peripheral blood samples: around 45 ophthalmopathy, roughly 80 hyperthyroidism and around 17 progressor patients.

The sequences come from peripheral blood mononuclear cells (PBMCs), collected at new diagnosis, from a patient treated with antithyroid drugs. This clonotype was obtained from a woman aged 25 to 45 with Graves disease. Donor details come from another sample of the same person, matched by shared clones. The chain joins TRBV30 to TRBJ2-3, with the identity of the D gene unclear. The CDR3 has the sequence CAWSVSPLADTQYF. Read as DNA, the sequence is TGTGCCTGGAGTGTATCCCCCCTCGCAGATACGCAGTATTTT.